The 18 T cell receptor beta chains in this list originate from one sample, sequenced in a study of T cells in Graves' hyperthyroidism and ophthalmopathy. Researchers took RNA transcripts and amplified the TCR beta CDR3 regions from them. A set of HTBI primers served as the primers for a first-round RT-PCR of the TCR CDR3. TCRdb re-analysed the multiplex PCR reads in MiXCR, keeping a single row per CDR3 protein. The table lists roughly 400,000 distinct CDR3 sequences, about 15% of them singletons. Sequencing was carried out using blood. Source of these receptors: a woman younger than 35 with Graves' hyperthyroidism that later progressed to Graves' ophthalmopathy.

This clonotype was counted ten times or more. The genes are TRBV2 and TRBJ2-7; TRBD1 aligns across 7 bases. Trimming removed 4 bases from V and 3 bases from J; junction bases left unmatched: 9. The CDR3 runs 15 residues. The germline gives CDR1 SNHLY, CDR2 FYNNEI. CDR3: CASSGGTVRIYEQYF. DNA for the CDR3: TGTGCCAGCAGTGGGGGGACAGTCCGCATCTACGAGCAGTACTTC.

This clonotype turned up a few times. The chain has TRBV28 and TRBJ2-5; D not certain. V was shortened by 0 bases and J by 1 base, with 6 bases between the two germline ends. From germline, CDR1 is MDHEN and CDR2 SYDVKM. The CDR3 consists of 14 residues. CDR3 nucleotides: TGTGCCAGCAGTTTATGGCTGCTCCAAGAGACCCAGTACTTC. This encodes CASSLWLLQETQYF.

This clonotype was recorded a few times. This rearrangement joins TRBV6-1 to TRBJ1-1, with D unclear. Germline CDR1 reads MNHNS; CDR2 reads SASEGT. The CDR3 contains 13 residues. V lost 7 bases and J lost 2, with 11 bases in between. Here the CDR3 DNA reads TGTGCCAGCAAACTCCCGGGTAACACTGAAGCTTTCTTT. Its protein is CASKLPGNTEAFF.

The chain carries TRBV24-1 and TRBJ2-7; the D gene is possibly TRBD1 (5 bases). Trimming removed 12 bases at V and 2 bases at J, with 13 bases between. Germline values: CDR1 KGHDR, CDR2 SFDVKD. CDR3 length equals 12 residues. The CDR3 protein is CASVGPPYEQYF. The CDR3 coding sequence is TGTGCCTCAGTGGGGCCTCCCTACGAGCAGTACTTC.

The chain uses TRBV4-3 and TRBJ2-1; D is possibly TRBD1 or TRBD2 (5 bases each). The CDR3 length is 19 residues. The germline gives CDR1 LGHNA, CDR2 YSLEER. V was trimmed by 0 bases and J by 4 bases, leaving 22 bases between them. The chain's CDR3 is CASSQEGSVLSGRYNEQFF. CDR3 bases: TGCGCCAGCAGCCAAGAAGGTTCTGTGTTATCGGGGCGTTACAATGAGCAGTTCTTC.

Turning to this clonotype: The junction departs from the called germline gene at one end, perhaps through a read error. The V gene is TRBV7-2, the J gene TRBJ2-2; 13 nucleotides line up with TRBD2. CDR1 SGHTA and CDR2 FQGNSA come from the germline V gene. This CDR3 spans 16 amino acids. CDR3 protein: CASSLLLAGGPGEPFF. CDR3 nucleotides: TGTGCCAGCAGCTTATTACTAGCGGGAGGGCCAGGGGAGCCGTTTTTT.

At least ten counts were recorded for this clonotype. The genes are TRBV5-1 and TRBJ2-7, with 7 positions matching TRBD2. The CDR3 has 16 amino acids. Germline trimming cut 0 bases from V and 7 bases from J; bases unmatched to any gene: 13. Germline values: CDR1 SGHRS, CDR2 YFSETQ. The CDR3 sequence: CASSLAIEGGPREQYF. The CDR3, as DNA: TGCGCCAGCAGCTTGGCCATCGAGGGAGGGCCACGAGAGCAGTACTTC.

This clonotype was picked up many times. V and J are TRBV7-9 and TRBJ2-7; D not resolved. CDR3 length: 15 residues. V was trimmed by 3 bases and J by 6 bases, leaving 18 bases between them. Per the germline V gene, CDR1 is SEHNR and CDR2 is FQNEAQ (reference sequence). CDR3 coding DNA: TGTGCCAGCAGCTTCGAACCCTTAGGTCCTTTCGAGCAGTACTTC. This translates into CASSFEPLGPFEQYF.

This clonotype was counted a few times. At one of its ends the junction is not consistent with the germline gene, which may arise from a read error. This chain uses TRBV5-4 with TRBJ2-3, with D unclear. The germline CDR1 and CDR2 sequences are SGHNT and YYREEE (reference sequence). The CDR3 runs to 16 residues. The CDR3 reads CAGSLAKAEPTDTQYF. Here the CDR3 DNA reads TGTGCCGGCAGCTTGGCTAAGGCGGAGCCCACAGATACGCAGTATTTT.

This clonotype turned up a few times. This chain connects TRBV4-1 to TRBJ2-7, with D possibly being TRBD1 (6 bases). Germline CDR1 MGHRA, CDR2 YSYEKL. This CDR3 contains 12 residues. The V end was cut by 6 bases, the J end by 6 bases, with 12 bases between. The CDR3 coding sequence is TGCGCCAGCAGGGGGTCAGGGGTCGAGCAGTACTTC. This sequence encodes CASRGSGVEQYF.

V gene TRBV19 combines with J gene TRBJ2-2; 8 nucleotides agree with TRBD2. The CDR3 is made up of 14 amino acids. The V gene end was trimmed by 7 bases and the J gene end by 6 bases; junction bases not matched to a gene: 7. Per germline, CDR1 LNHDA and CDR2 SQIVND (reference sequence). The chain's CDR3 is CASIGGRPPGELFF. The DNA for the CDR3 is TGTGCCAGTATCGGCGGGAGGCCCCCCGGGGAGCTGTTTTTT.

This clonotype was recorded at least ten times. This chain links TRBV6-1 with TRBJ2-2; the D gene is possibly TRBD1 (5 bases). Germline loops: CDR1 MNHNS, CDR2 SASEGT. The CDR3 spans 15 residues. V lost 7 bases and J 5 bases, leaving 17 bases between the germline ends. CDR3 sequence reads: CASTRTGWVTGELFF. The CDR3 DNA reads TGTGCCAGCACCAGAACAGGCTGGGTGACCGGGGAGCTGTTTTTT.

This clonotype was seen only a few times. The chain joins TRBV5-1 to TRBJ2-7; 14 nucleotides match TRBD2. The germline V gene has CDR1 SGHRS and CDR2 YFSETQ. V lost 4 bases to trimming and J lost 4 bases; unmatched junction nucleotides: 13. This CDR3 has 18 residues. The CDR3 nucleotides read TGCGCCAGCAGCCCAACACTGGGACTAGCGGGAGCTACGTACGAGCAGTACTTC. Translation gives CASSPTLGLAGATYEQYF.

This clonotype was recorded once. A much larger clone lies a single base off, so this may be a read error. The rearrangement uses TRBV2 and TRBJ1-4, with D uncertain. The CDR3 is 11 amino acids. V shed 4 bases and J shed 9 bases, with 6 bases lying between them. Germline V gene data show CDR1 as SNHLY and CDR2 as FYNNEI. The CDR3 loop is CASSGVKKLFF. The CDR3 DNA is TGTGCCAGCAGTGGAGTTAAAAAACTGTTTTTT.

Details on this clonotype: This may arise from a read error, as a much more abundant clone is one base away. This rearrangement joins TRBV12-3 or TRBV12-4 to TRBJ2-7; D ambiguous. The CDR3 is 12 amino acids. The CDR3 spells CAGSFRFSEQYF. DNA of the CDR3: TGTGCCGGCAGTTTTCGGTTTTCCGAGCAGTACTTC.

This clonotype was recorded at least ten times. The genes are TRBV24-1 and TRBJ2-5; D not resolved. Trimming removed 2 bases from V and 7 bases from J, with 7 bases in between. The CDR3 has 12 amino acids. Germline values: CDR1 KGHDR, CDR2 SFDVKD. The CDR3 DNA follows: TGTGCCACCAGTGATTCTGTCGGGACCCAGTACTTC. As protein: CATSDSVGTQYF.

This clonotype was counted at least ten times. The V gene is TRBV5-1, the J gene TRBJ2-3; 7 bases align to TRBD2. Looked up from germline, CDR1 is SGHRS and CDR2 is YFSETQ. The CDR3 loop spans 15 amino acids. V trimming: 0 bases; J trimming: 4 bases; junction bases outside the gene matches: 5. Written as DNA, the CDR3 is TGCGCCAGCAGCTTGGCCGCGGGAGATGCAGATACGCAGTATTTT. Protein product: CASSLAAGDADTQYF.

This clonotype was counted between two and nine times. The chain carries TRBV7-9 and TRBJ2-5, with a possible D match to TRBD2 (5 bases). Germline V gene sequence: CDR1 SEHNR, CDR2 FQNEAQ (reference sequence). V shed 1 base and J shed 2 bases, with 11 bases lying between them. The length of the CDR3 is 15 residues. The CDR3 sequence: CASSLVWRGQETQYF. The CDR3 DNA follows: TGTGCCAGCAGCTTAGTTTGGCGAGGGCAAGAGACCCAGTACTTC.